The sequence of this TCR beta chain was determined in a study of blood T cells in healthy people across ages. Of note for this clonotype: As yet, its antigen is unknown.

Healthy Caucasian individuals from Russia aged roughly 6 to 90 served as donors. Germline V gives CDR1 MNHEY, CDR2 SVGAGI. The CDR3 totals 14 residues. V dropped 2 bases and J dropped 3 bases, with 11 bases sitting between them. General observations from the study: The authors considered diversity estimates from one million T cells to be underestimates. There was a strong correlation between TCR beta diversity and naive T cell percentage.

A sample-barcoded 5' primer and a J-beta primer mix were used in a second PCR of roughly 6 to 11 cycles. Each CDR3 protein is one row after TCRdb ran MiXCR on the 5' RACE reads. The sample shows about 800,000 distinct CDR3 sequences, approximately 25% of them seen only once. This same sample was also taken into another study, of T cells of mothers and their children. That source adds: For each mother, over 9 million TCR beta CDR3 reads were obtained, and for each child, roughly 3.3 million.

The TCR comes from a boy under 18 in good health. Sequencing input: blood. The chain carries TRBV6-5 and TRBJ2-7, with D possibly matching TRBD1 (6 bases). This chain's CDR3 is CASSYGGPGYEQYF. The DNA of the CDR3 is TGTGCCAGCAGTTACGGGGGCCCGGGCTACGAGCAGTACTTC.